This TCR beta chain comes out of a study of blood T cell repertoires in COVID-19. The overall study: The United States, Italy and Spain supplied acute and convalescent COVID-19 samples.

The CDR3 is 15 amino acids. Germline lookup yields CDR1 LNHDA and CDR2 SQIVND (reference sequence). The junction had 9 bases not matched to a gene; V was cut back by 6 bases and J by 5 bases. Cohort 3 recovery required two negative PCRs, clearance, or symptom resolution. Methods used by the authors: Amplified reference gene primers provided the basis for estimating nucleated cell counts. Using immunoSEQ multiplex PCR, the repertoire was profiled, and TCRdb retains in-frame clones only, with some absent. The V and J calls and clone size come from that table; D and trimming were worked out from the DNA. The sample lists about 150,000 clones; approximately 80% were seen once.

What was sequenced was PBMCs or T cells enriched from blood (not recorded which). This receptor was obtained from a woman in her forties or fifties who had recovered from COVID-19. The chain employs TRBV19 and TRBJ1-2, with TRBD1 identical over 10 bases. CDR3 nucleotides: TGTGCCAGTAGGGGGGGGACAGGGGAAAGGTATGGCTACACCTTC. It encodes CASRGGTGERYGYTF.